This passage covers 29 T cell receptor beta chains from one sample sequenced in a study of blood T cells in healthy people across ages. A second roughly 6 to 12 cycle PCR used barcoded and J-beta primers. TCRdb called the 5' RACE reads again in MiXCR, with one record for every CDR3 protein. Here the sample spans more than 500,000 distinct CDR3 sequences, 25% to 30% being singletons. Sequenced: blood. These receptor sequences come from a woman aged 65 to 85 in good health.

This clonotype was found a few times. The CDR3 DNA reads TGTGCCAGCAGTGGCCCCGGGACTAGCCCCGAAGTTGGTGAGCAGTTCTTC. This gives the protein CASSGPGTSPEVGEQFF. V usage is TRBV6-1 and J usage is TRBJ2-1; 9 nucleotides align to TRBD2. Per germline, CDR1 MNHNS and CDR2 SASEGT. J was trimmed by 9 bases and V by 4 bases; bases with no gene match: 16. CDR3 length: 17 amino acids.

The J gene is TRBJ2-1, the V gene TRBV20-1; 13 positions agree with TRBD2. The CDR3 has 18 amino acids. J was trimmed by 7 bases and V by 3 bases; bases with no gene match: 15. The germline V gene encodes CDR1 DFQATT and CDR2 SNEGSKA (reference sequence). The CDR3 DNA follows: TGCAGTGCTAGGACCCTTGCAGGGACTAGCGGGGTGGGGAATGAGCAGTTCTTC. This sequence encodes CSARTLAGTSGVGNEQFF.

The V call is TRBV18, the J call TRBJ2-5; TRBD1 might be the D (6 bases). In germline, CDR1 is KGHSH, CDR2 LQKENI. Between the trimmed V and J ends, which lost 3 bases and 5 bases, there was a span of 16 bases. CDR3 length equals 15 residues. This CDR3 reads CASSPQGGRSETQYF. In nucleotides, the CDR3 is TGTGCCAGCTCACCTCAAGGGGGAAGGTCGGAGACCCAGTACTTC.

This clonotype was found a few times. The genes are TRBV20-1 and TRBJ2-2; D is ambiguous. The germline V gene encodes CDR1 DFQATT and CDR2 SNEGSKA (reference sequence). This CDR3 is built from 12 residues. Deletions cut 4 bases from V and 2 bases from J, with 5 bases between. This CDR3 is CSATLNTGELFF. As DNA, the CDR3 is TGCAGTGCTACTCTCAACACCGGGGAGCTGTTTTTT.

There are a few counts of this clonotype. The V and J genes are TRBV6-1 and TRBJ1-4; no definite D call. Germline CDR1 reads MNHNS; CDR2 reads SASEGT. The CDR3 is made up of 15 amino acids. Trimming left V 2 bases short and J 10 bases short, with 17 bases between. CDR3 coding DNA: TGTGCCAGCAGTGAAACGATGGGAGCGAGGAGAAAACTGTTTTTT. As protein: CASSETMGARRKLFF.

CDR3: CASSQGPAGEQETQYF. The CDR3 region has the DNA TGCGCCAGCAGCCAAGGTCCAGCGGGGGAGCAAGAGACCCAGTACTTC. This rearrangement joins TRBV4-3 to TRBJ2-5; 8 positions agree with TRBD2. Germline V gene data show CDR1 as LGHNA and CDR2 as YSLEER. The V and J ends lost 1 base and 2 bases, in that order; junction bases with no gene match: 6. The CDR3 sequence is 16 residues long.

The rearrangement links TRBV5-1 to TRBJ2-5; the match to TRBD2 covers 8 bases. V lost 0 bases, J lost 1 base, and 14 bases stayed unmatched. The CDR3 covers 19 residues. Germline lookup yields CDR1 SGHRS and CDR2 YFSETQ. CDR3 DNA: TGCGCCAGCAGCTTGGCCTTTTCAGCCCGCGGGGGGCTCCAAGAGACCCAGTACTTC. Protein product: CASSLAFSARGGLQETQYF.

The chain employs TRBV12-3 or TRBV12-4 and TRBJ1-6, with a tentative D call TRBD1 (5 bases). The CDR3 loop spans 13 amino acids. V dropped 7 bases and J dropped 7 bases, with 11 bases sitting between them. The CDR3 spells CASIQGGNSPLHF. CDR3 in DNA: TGTGCCAGCATCCAGGGCGGGAATTCACCCCTCCACTTT.

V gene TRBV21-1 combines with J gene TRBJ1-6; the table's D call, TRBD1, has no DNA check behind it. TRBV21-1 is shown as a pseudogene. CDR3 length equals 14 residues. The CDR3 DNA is TGTGCCAGCAGCAAGACAGGGGCAGGGTCACCCCTCCACTTT. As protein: CASSKTGAGSPLHF.

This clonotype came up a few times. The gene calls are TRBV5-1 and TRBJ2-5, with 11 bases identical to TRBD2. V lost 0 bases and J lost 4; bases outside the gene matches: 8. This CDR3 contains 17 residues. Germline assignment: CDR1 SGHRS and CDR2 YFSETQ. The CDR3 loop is CASSLGLAGSPVETQYF. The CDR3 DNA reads TGCGCCAGCAGCTTGGGACTAGCGGGGTCCCCGGTAGAGACCCAGTACTTC.

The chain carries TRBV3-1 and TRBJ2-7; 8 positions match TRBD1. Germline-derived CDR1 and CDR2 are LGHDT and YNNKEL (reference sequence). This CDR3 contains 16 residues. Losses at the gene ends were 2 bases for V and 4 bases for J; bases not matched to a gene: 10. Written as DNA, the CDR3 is TGTGCCAGCAGCCAATTTACTCCGGGACAGGATTACGAGCAGTACTTC. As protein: CASSQFTPGQDYEQYF.

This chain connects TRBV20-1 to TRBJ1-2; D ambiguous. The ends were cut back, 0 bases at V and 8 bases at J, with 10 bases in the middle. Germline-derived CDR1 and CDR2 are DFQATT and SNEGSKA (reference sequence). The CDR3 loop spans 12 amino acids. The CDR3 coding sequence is TGCAGTGCTAGAGATGTCGGAGACGGCTACACCTTC. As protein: CSARDVGDGYTF.

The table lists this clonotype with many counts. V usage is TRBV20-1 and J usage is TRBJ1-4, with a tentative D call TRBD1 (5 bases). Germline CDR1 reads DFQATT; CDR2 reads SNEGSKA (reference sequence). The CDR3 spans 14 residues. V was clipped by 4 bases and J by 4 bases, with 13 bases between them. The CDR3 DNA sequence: TGCAGTGCTACAGGGATCACGGATAATGAAAAACTGTTTTTT. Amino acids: CSATGITDNEKLFF.

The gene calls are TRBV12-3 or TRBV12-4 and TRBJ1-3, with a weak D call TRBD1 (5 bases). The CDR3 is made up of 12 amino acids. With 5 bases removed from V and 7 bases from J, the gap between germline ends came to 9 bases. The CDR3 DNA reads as TGTGCCAGCAGTCCCGGGACCAACACCATATATTTT. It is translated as CASSPGTNTIYF.

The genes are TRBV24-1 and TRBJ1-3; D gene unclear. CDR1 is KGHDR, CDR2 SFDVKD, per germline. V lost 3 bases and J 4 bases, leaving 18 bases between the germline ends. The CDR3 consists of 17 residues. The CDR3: CATSDAPGSGRGNTIYF. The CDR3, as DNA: TGTGCCACCAGTGATGCCCCGGGTTCAGGAAGAGGAAACACCATATATTTT.

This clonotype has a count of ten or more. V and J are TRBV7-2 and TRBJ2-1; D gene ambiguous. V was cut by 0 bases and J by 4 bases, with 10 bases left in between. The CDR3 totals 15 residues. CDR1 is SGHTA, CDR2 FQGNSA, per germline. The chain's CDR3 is CASSLAGIVYNEQFF. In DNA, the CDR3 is TGTGCCAGCAGCTTAGCGGGGATAGTTTACAATGAGCAGTTCTTC.

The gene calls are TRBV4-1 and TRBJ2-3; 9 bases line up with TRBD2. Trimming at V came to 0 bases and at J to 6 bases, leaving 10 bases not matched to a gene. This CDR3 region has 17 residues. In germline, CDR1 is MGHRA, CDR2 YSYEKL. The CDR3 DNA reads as TGCGCCAGCAGCCAAGATTACCGGCGGGGGGGTTGGGATACGCAGTATTTT. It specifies CASSQDYRRGGWDTQYF.

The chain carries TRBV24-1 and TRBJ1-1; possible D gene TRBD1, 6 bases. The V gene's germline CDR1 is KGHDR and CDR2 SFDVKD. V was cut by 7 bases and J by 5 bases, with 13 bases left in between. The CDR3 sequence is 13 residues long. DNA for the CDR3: TGTGCCACCAGGGTTGGACAGTCAACTGAAGCTTTCTTT. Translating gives CATRVGQSTEAFF.

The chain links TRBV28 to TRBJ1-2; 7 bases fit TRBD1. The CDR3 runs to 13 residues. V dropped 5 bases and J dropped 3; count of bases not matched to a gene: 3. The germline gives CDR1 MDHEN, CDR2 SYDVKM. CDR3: CASSGGQHYGYTF. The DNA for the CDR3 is TGTGCCAGCAGTGGGGGACAGCACTATGGCTACACCTTC.

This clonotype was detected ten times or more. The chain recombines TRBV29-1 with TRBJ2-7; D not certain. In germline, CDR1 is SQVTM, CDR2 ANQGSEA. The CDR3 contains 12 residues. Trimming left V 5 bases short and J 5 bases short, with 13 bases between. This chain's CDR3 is CSVRAVWDEQYF. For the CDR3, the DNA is TGCAGCGTTAGGGCTGTTTGGGACGAGCAGTACTTC.

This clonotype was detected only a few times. CDR3 protein: CASSYQGGLRTEAFF. Here the CDR3 DNA reads TGCGCCAGCAGCTACCAGGGAGGTTTAAGGACTGAAGCTTTCTTT. The chain carries TRBV5-1 and TRBJ1-1, with D possibly TRBD1 on 5 matching bases. Germline values: CDR1 SGHRS, CDR2 YFSETQ. The ends were cut back, 3 bases at V and 5 bases at J, with 17 bases in the middle. This CDR3 contains 15 residues.

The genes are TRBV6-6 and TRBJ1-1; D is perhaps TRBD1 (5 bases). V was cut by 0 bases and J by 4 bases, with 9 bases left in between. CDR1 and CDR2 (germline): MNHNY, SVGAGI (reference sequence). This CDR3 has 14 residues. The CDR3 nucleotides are TGTGCCAGCAGTTACTCGAGGGGAGTCACTGAAGCTTTCTTT. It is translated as CASSYSRGVTEAFF.

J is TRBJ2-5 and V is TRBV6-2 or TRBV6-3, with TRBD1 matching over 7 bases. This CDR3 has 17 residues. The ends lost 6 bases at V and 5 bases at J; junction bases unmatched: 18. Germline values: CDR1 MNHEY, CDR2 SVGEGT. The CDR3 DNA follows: TGTGCCAGCAGCCACGGACAGGTGCTTGGAGTATCGGAGACCCAGTACTTC. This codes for CASSHGQVLGVSETQYF.

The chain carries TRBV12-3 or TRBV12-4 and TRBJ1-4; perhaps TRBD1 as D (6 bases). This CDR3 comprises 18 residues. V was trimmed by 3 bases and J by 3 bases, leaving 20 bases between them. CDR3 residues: CASSFTGTTSSPNEKLFF. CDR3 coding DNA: TGTGCCAGCAGTTTTACCGGGACAACCTCTTCTCCTAATGAAAAACTGTTTTTT.

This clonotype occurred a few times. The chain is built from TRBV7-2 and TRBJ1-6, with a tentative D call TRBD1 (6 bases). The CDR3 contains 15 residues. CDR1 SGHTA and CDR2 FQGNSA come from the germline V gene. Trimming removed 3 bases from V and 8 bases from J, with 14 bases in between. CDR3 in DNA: TGTGCCAGCAGCTTGCCTAGGGGGATGGATTCACCCCTCCACTTT. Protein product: CASSLPRGMDSPLHF.

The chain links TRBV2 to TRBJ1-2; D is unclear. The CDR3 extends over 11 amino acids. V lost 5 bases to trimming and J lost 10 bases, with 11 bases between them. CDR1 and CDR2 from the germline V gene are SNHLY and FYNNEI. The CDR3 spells CASSSFADYTF. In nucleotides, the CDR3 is TGTGCCAGCAGTTCCTTTGCTGACTACACCTTC.

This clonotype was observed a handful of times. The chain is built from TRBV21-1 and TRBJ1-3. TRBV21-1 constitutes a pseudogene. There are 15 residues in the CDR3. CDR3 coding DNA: TGTGCCAGCAGCAAAGTTGAGTACTCTGGAAACACCATATATTTT. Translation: CASSKVEYSGNTIYF.

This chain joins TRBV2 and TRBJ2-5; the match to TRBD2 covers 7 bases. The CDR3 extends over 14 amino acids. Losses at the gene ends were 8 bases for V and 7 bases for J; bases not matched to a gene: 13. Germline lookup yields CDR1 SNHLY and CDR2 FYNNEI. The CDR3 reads CASGVTGGGRTQYF. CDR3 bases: TGTGCCAGCGGAGTGACTGGCGGGGGAAGGACCCAGTACTTC.

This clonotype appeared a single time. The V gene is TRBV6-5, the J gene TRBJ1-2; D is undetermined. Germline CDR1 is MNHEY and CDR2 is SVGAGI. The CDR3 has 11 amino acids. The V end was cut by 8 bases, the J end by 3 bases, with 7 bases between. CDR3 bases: TGTGCCAGCGTTAGCTACTATGGCTACACCTTC. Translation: CASVSYYGYTF.